The clone carrying this TCR beta chain showed up many times. Its matching antigen is unknown. The data belong to a study of regulatory T cells in long-lasting Graves disease. Points from the study as a whole: Limited samples may have lowered accuracy.

Relying on iRepertoire HTBI primers and Arm-PCR of CDR3 regions, the team built TCR beta libraries. TCRdb independently ran MiXCR on the multiplex PCR reads; one entry per CDR3 protein. The sample yields a few hundred thousand distinct CDR3 sequences, around 11% seen once. Time point here: newly diagnosed GD, antithyroid drugs for less than 3 months. PBMC-extracted RNA yielded the TCR library. Germline loops: CDR1 SEHNR, CDR2 FQNEAQ (reference sequence). The length of the CDR3 is 14 residues. V was trimmed by 1 base and J by 13 bases, leaving 17 bases between them. This same sample was also part of a study on T cells in Graves' hyperthyroidism and ophthalmopathy. As that study records: Lactation, pregnancy, other autoimmune disease or uncontrolled infection led to exclusion of patients. Primed by the HTBI set, a first-round RT-PCR was run on the TCR CDR3. Within blood appeared most thyroid clonotypes that had expanded above 0.001.

The material was peripheral blood mononuclear cells (PBMCs), obtained at new diagnosis, from a patient treated with antithyroid drugs. The receptor was derived from a woman in her late teens or twenties with Graves disease. The V call is TRBV7-9, the J call TRBJ2-1; the D call may be TRBD1 or TRBD2 (7 bases each). The CDR3 here is CASSLGLQGGGQFF. The CDR3 coding sequence is TGTGCCAGCAGCTTAGGCTTACAGGGAGGGGGCCAGTTCTTC.